Presented here are 24 T cell receptor beta chains from one specimen sequenced in a study of cytomegalovirus exposure and HLA in healthy donors. It was with 60 Vbeta and 13 Jbeta primers that the PCR ran. Measured with immunoSEQ multiplex PCR; TCRdb has only the in-frame clones, and not every one. The table has about 130,000 clones, about 70% seen once. The sequencing input was PBMCs. Receptor source: a man aged 35 to 55 in good health and CMV-seronegative.

The chain carries TRBV28 and TRBJ1-5; no clear D. The V end lost 3 bases, the J end lost 7 bases, and 10 bases lay between the germline ends. The length of the CDR3 is 13 residues. Per germline, CDR1 MDHEN and CDR2 SYDVKM. DNA of the CDR3: TGTGCCAGCAGTTTCCAGGTCCGGCAGCCCCAGCATTTT. Protein sequence: CASSFQVRQPQHF.

This clone was seen only a few times. This chain links TRBV13 with TRBJ2-7; the match to TRBD2 covers 8 bases. After removal of 5 bases from V and 3 bases from J, the junction contained 6 bases not matched to a gene. CDR3 length: 14 residues. CDR1 PRHDT and CDR2 FYEKMQ come from the germline V gene (reference sequence). For the CDR3, the DNA is TGTGCCAGCAGCACCCGGGGGGGGCACTACGAGCAGTACTTC. Translated: CASSTRGGHYEQYF.

The chain recombines TRBV10-3 with TRBJ2-7; 11 nucleotides line up with TRBD2. This CDR3 is 15 amino acids long. From germline, CDR1 is ENHRY and CDR2 SYGVKD. With V trimmed by 4 bases and J by 2 bases, 4 bases remained unmatched. DNA of the CDR3: TGTGCCATCAGTGGCGGACTAGCGGGCGCCTACGAGCAGTACTTC. Residues: CAISGGLAGAYEQYF.

This rearrangement joins TRBV4-3 to TRBJ2-2, with D unclear. CDR3 length: 18 residues. CDR1 LGHNA and CDR2 YSLEER come from the germline V gene. V lost 4 bases, J lost 4 bases, and 22 bases lay in between. CDR3 sequence (DNA): TGCGCCAGCAGCCTCAGAGAGGAAGATCTCATCTTCACCGGGGAGCTGTTTTTT. This codes for CASSLREEDLIFTGELFF.

The rearrangement links TRBV6-6 to TRBJ1-1; TRBD1 agrees at 8 bases. The CDR3 length is 16 residues. In germline, CDR1 is MNHNY, CDR2 SVGAGI (reference sequence). V shed 1 base, J shed 1 base, and the junction held 5 bases outside the gene matches. CDR3 sequence: CASSYLIRGPNTEAFF. CDR3 nucleotide sequence: TGTGCCAGCAGTTACTTAATCAGGGGGCCGAACACTGAAGCTTTCTTT.

The chain combines TRBV7-2 with TRBJ1-1; possibly TRBD1 for D (6 bases). In germline, CDR1 is SGHTA, CDR2 FQGNSA. The CDR3 sequence is 18 residues long. V gave up 5 bases and J gave up 6 bases, with 28 bases separating them. The CDR3 DNA sequence: TGTGCCAGCAGCACTATTTACCAGGGGCAGGGAGATTATGCTGAAGCTTTCTTT. Its translation: CASSTIYQGQGDYAEAFF.

This sequence joins TRBV28 and TRBJ1-2, with D perhaps TRBD1 (5 bases). Trimming took off 2 bases at V and 4 bases at J, with 8 bases between the two ends. Germline V gene sequence: CDR1 MDHEN, CDR2 SYDVKM. This CDR3 comprises 13 residues. The CDR3 DNA reads as TGTGCCAGCAGTTTAGGGGCCACCTATGGCTACACCTTC. It is translated as CASSLGATYGYTF.

This sequence joins TRBV4-2 and TRBJ2-5; TRBD1 is a possible D gene (5 bases). Trimming shortened V by 1 base and J by 0 bases, and 12 bases separated the two germline ends. The CDR3 extends over 16 amino acids. Germline loops: CDR1 LGHNA, CDR2 YNFKEQ. The CDR3 nucleotides are TGTGCCAGCAGCCAAGTCCGCCGCAGGGACCAAGAGACCCAGTACTTC. This codes for CASSQVRRRDQETQYF.

The chain links TRBV29-1 to TRBJ2-3; TRBD2 matches at 9 bases. The CDR3 covers 16 residues. V trimming: 7 bases; J trimming: 2 bases; junction bases outside the gene matches: 13. Germline V CDR1 and CDR2: SQVTM, ANQGSEA. The CDR3, as DNA: TGCAGCGGCGCCGGGCTAGCGGGGCCCATCACAGATACGCAGTATTTT. Translated, it gives CSGAGLAGPITDTQYF.

V usage is TRBV6-5 and J usage is TRBJ1-1; 8 positions agree with TRBD1. The CDR3 runs to 14 residues. CDR1 MNHEY and CDR2 SVGAGI come from the germline V gene. With 6 bases clipped from V and 1 base from J, the junction kept 4 bases outside the gene matches. CDR3 residues: CASRRGQANTEAFF. The DNA of the CDR3 is TGTGCCAGCAGACGGGGACAGGCGAACACTGAAGCTTTCTTT.

The CDR3 is CSVDRTRQETQYF. CDR3 nucleotide sequence: TGCAGCGTTGACAGGACAAGGCAAGAGACCCAGTACTTC. This chain links TRBV29-1 with TRBJ2-5; D perhaps matches TRBD1 (5 bases). This CDR3 contains 13 residues. Germline V gives CDR1 SQVTM, CDR2 ANQGSEA. Trimming stripped 3 bases from V and 2 bases from J, with 10 bases between. The full variable domain, with the rest looked up from reference TRBV29-1 and TRBJ2-5, is SAVISQKPSRDICQRGTSLTIQCQVDSQVTMMFWYRQQPGQSLTLIATANQGSEATYESGFVIDKFPISRPNLTFSTLTVSNMSPEDSSIYLCSVDRTRQETQYFGPGTRLLVL.

This chain joins TRBV27 and TRBJ1-2; D gene ambiguous. Germline CDR1 and CDR2: MNHEY and SMNVEV (reference sequence). Trimming removed 7 bases at V and 5 bases at J, with 20 bases between. The CDR3 totals 15 residues. The CDR3 loop is CASTPSPRGSYGYTF. The CDR3 DNA is TGTGCCAGCACGCCAAGTCCGCGGGGTTCTTATGGCTACACCTTC.

V usage is TRBV7-8 and J usage is TRBJ2-3; no clear D gene. V lost 10 bases and J 0 bases, leaving 2 bases between the germline ends. Germline V lookup: CDR1 SGHVS, CDR2 FQNEAQ. The length of the CDR3 is 10 residues. The CDR3 here is CATSTDTQYF. The CDR3 bases are TGTGCCACAAGCACAGATACGCAGTATTTT. Combining the CDR3 with reference TRBV7-8 and TRBJ2-3 gives the whole variable domain GAGVSQSPRYKVAKRGQDVALRCDPISGHVSLFWYQQALGQGPEFLTYFQNEAQLDKSGLPSDRFFAERPEGSVSTLKIQRTQQEDSAVYLCATSTDTQYFGPGTRLTVL.

The gene calls are TRBV5-1 and TRBJ2-5; TRBD2 matches at 8 bases. Trimming cost V 5 bases and J 5 bases; bases outside gene matches: 8. The CDR3 is 14 amino acids. Per germline, CDR1 SGHRS and CDR2 YFSETQ. This chain's CDR3 is CASRPDPGGETQYF. CDR3 nucleotides: TGCGCCAGCAGGCCGGACCCGGGGGGGGAGACCCAGTACTTC.

This chain links TRBV27 with TRBJ2-5; TRBD2 aligns across 8 bases. Germline V gene data show CDR1 as MNHEY and CDR2 as SMNVEV (reference sequence). The V segment lost 3 bases and the J segment 1 base; nucleotides outside the gene matches: 4. The CDR3 runs to 15 residues. The DNA of the CDR3 is TGTGCCAGCAGTTTGACTAGCGCCCGCCAAGAGACCCAGTACTTC. Its protein product is CASSLTSARQETQYF.

The genes are TRBV5-1 and TRBJ1-1, with a possible D match to TRBD1 (5 bases). CDR1 and CDR2 from the germline V gene are SGHRS and YFSETQ. The CDR3 contains 15 residues. V lost 0 bases and J lost 5, with 14 bases in between. The CDR3 loop reads CASSLVVAGGTEAFF. The CDR3 bases are TGCGCCAGCAGCTTGGTGGTGGCCGGGGGGACTGAAGCTTTCTTT.

The table lists this clone with a few counts. The V call is TRBV10-2, the J call TRBJ2-7, with TRBD2 identical over 9 bases. Germline values: CDR1 WSHSY, CDR2 SAAADI. The trim removed 5 bases at V and 6 bases at J, leaving 8 bases unmatched. CDR3 length: 14 amino acids. CDR3 amino acids: CASSSGTSLGEQYF. In DNA form, the CDR3 reads TGCGCCAGCAGTTCCGGGACTAGCTTAGGCGAGCAGTACTTC.

This clone was observed once. The CDR3 is CASSQRAGGGYTF. The CDR3 DNA is TGCGCCAGCAGCCAACGCGCAGGGGGAGGCTACACCTTC. The chain employs TRBV4-1 and TRBJ1-2; 7 bases line up with TRBD1. Germline V gene sequence: CDR1 MGHRA, CDR2 YSYEKL. The CDR3 has 13 amino acids. The V gene end was trimmed by 2 bases and the J gene end by 8 bases; junction bases not matched to a gene: 5.

This chain's CDR3 is CASSMEGLSTEAFF. In DNA form, the CDR3 reads TGTGCCAGTAGTATGGAGGGGCTGAGTACTGAAGCTTTCTTT. This chain joins TRBV19 and TRBJ1-1, with D tentatively TRBD1 (5 bases). The germline gives CDR1 LNHDA, CDR2 SQIVND (reference sequence). There are 14 residues in the CDR3. V gave up 3 bases and J gave up 5 bases, with 13 bases separating them.

The chain joins TRBV20-1 to TRBJ2-7; 7 bases fit TRBD1. Germline V gene lookup returns CDR1 DFQATT and CDR2 SNEGSKA (reference sequence). After removal of 6 bases from V and 4 bases from J, the junction contained 3 bases not matched to a gene. CDR3 length: 11 residues. In DNA form, the CDR3 reads TGCAGTGCCGTACAGGGGTACGAGCAGTACTTC. Its protein is CSAVQGYEQYF.

The genes are TRBV5-1 and TRBJ1-2; maybe TRBD1 (6 bases). The CDR3 covers 15 residues. The germline V gene encodes CDR1 SGHRS and CDR2 YFSETQ. With 2 bases removed from V and 6 bases from J, the gap between germline ends came to 17 bases. The CDR3 is CASSLVGAEGDGYTF. The CDR3 DNA is TGCGCCAGCAGCTTAGTGGGGGCCGAGGGAGATGGCTACACCTTC.

The chain carries TRBV4-1 and TRBJ2-7; tentatively, D is TRBD2 (6 bases). V lost 1 base to trimming and J lost 5 bases, with 18 bases between them. The CDR3 length is 16 residues. Germline CDR1 MGHRA, CDR2 YSYEKL. The CDR3 sequence: CASSQVVGGTGDEQYF. The DNA for the CDR3 is TGCGCCAGCAGCCAAGTAGTCGGGGGTACCGGGGACGAGCAGTACTTC.

This clone was counted a few times. The genes are TRBV7-7 and TRBJ2-1; D is unclear. The CDR3 runs 13 residues. The V gene's germline CDR1 is SSHAT and CDR2 FNYEAQ (reference sequence). Trimming removed 0 bases from V and 6 bases from J, with 6 bases in between. The CDR3 spells CASSLAPSNEQFF. The DNA for the CDR3 is TGTGCCAGCAGCTTAGCCCCCAGCAATGAGCAGTTCTTC.

Concerning this clone: The junction departs from the called germline gene at one end, perhaps through a read error. The gene calls are TRBV30 and TRBJ1-2; 10 bases align to TRBD1. CDR1 and CDR2 from the germline V gene are GTSNPN and SVGIG (reference sequence). This CDR3 has 12 amino acids. The CDR3 reads CAWTRQGAGCTF. CDR3 coding DNA: TGTGCCTGGACGCGACAGGGGGCCGGCTGCACCTTC.